The rows below give T cell receptor beta chains drawn from one sample of a study of cytomegalovirus exposure and HLA in healthy donors. The protocol was immunoSEQ multiplex PCR, while the TCRdb copy is restricted to in-frame clones and leaves out a portion. The sample lists about 150,000 clones; 60% to 80% were seen once. Sequencing was carried out using PBMCs. The receptors here all came from a man aged 30 to 45 in good health and CMV-seronegative. CDR3s include the opening cysteine and the closing phenylalanine or tryptophan. Fields, in order: V gene, D gene, J gene, clone size, CDR3 DNA, CDR3 protein. The D gene is left open where the match is weak. Rows give clone size only sometimes, using once, few, many, or a class for an expanded clone.

TRBV28	TRBD2	TRBJ2-2	.	TGTGCCAGCAGGCCAGGGGGAGCGGGAGGGAACACCGGGGAGCTGTTTTTT	CASRPGGAGGNTGELFF
TRBV7-9	TRBD1	TRBJ2-7	.	TGTTCCAGCAGCGATTTCCGGGACAGCACCTACGAGCAGTACTTC	CSSSDFRDSTYEQYF
TRBV30	TRBD2	TRBJ2-7	once	TGTGCCTCAGCCGTCCTTACTAGCGGGCGGAGAATGAGGAACGAGCAGTACTTC	CASAVLTSGRRMRNEQYF
TRBV28	.	TRBJ1-5	.	TGTGCCAGCAGTCCTCCCCGGGGGCCCCAGCATTTT	CASSPPRGPQHF
TRBV29-1	.	TRBJ1-2	.	TGCAGCTCCGGGGGGGCGGACTATGGCTACACCTTC	CSSGGADYGYTF
TRBV18	TRBD1	TRBJ2-5	.	TGTGCCAGCTCACCACCAGGGACAGCGCGAGAGACCCAGTACTTC	CASSPPGTARETQYF
TRBV5-1	TRBD2	TRBJ2-7	few	TGCGCCAGCAGCCCTAGCGGGGTAAGCTCCTACGAGCAGTACTTC	CASSPSGVSSYEQYF
TRBV6-1	TRBD1	TRBJ2-5	.	TGTGCCACCAGAACAGGGGCTCATGAAGAGACCCAGTACTTC	CATRTGAHEETQYF
TRBV5-1	.	TRBJ2-4	.	TGCGCCAGCAGCTTGCAGGGGAGCAAAAACATTCAGTACTTC	CASSLQGSKNIQYF
TRBV21-1	.	TRBJ2-6	.	TGTGCCAGCACCAAAATCGACAGGGCTGGGGCCAACGTCCTGACTTTC	CASTKIDRAGANVLTF
TRBV7-2	.	TRBJ2-5	.	TGTGCCAGCAGCTCCCGGGAGAAAGGGGAGACCCAGTACTTC	CASSSREKGETQYF
TRBV18	TRBD2	TRBJ2-3	.	TGTGCCAGCTCACCGGCGATAGCGGGAGTCTTTGATACGCAGTATTTT	CASSPAIAGVFDTQYF
TRBV19	.	TRBJ2-7	.	TGTGCCAGTAGTTCCTCTAGCCTGAACTCCTACGAGCAGTACTTC	CASSSSSLNSYEQYF
TRBV28	.	TRBJ1-4	.	TGTGCCAGCAGGTTGAGTGAAAAACTGTTTTTT	CASRLSEKLFF
TRBV5-1	TRBD1	TRBJ1-5	.	TGCGCCAGCAGCTTGGGGGGACAGCCCGGCCTTCAGCCCCAGCATTTT	CASSLGGQPGLQPQHF
TRBV29-1	TRBD1	TRBJ2-7	.	TGCAGCCAAACGACAGGGACCGAGCAGTACTTC	CSQTTGTEQYF
TRBV19	.	TRBJ1-2	.	TGTGCCAGTAGTATATCAGGGGCAGGGGCGACTGGCTACACCTTC	CASSISGAGATGYTF
TRBV7-2	.	TRBJ2-7	.	TGTGCCAGCAGCTTCACAGGGATGAGCCACGAGCAGTACTTC	CASSFTGMSHEQYF
TRBV28	TRBD1	TRBJ1-1	.	TGTGCCAGCAGTTTTGGACAGGGGACTGAAGCTTTCTTT	CASSFGQGTEAFF
TRBV25-1	.	TRBJ1-1	.	TGTGCCAGCAGTGAGGGGGCGGGGGCGTACACTGAAGCTTTCTTT	CASSEGAGAYTEAFF
TRBV28	TRBD2	TRBJ2-3	.	TGTGCCAGCAGCCGTAGCGGGAGCCAAGATACGCAGTATTTT	CASSRSGSQDTQYF
TRBV7-9	.	TRBJ1-3	.	TGTGCCAGCAGCTTACAGGGGCACGGAAACACCATATATTTT	CASSLQGHGNTIYF
TRBV19	TRBD1	TRBJ1-5	.	TGTGCCAGTAGTCCCACTGGGACAGGGAATCAGCCCCAGCATTTT	CASSPTGTGNQPQHF
TRBV18	TRBD1	TRBJ1-5	.	TGTGCCAGCTGCACAGGGGGCTCTCAGCCCCAGCATTTT	CASCTGGSQPQHF
TRBV5-1	.	TRBJ1-5	once	TGCGCCAGCAAACCGGGCCCGCAGGGGCCCCAGCATTTT	CASKPGPQGPQHF
TRBV7-2	TRBD1	TRBJ1-2	.	TGTGCCAGCAGTTTAGGCGGGACAGGTGTTGACTATGGCTACACCTTC	CASSLGGTGVDYGYTF
TRBV15	.	TRBJ1-2	.	TGTGCCACCAGCAGAGATAATGCCAGAAACTATGGCTACACCTTC	CATSRDNARNYGYTF
TRBV30	.	TRBJ1-4	.	TGTGCCTGGAAGCCGGGACAAAGTGCAACTAATGAAAAACTGTTTTTT	CAWKPGQSATNEKLFF
TRBV18	TRBD2	TRBJ2-1	.	TGTGCCAGCTCTCCCCGACTAGCGGGAGGGACCCCCAATGAGCAGTTCTTC	CASSPRLAGGTPNEQFF
TRBV18	.	TRBJ2-1	.	TGTGCCAGCTCACCACGGGCTCAGAGAGCTAACAATGAGCAGTTCTTC	CASSPRAQRANNEQFF
TRBV29-1	TRBD1	TRBJ1-2	once	TGCAGCGTTGAAGATCGTGAAAGGGGGCTGGGCTACACCTTC	CSVEDRERGLGYTF
TRBV6-5	.	TRBJ2-4	.	TGTGCCAGCAGTTCAGGGCTAGCCAAAAACATTCAGTACTTC	CASSSGLAKNIQYF
TRBV6-1	TRBD1	TRBJ1-1	.	TGTGCCAGCAGCCATACACAGGGGAGAAAGCACGCTTTCTTT	CASSHTQGRKHAFF
TRBV5-1	.	TRBJ2-7	few	TGCGCCAGCCGGACGGACAACCCTGCGGAGCAGTACTTC	CASRTDNPAEQYF
TRBV19	TRBD2	TRBJ2-1	.	TGTGCCAGTAGTATTGCGGGAGTGTCCTACAATGAGCAGTTCTTC	CASSIAGVSYNEQFF
TRBV7-8	.	TRBJ1-1	.	TGTGCCAGCAGCCCCAGCGGGGCTCAGAACACTGAAGCTTTCTTT	CASSPSGAQNTEAFF